This T cell receptor beta chain was sequenced for a study of CD8 T cells in ankylosing spondylitis (dated by TCRdb to 2015 to 2018). With respect to the entire study: T cell receptor beta repertoires were profiled in healthy donors and ankylosing spondylitis patients so that disease-linked TCR variants could be found. Peripheral blood was sampled, and synovial fluid was also collected from ankylosing spondylitis patients. The full study cohort comprised approximately 23 ankylosing spondylitis patients and roughly 100 healthy donors. The investigation overall reported the following: A TCR beta motif of several highly homologous amino acid variants appeared characteristic of blood from ankylosing spondylitis patients. The disease-linked clones were reported to be significantly enriched in matched synovial fluid samples from ankylosing spondylitis patients. In peripheral blood, the disease-linked clones were found at relatively low frequencies and had a CD8+ phenotype. Some motif variants had previously been reported in the synovial fluid and blood of reactive arthritis patients, which suggests shared mechanisms of disease initiation.

TCRdb lists the instrument as Illumina HiSeq 2500. Quantitative 5'-RACE with molecular barcodes was used to prepare TCR beta libraries. In the paper's pipeline: A new computational method, built on a probabilistic model of VDJ rearrangement, was used to identify disease-linked TCR variants. In TCRdb, the public reads were trimmed at Q25 with fastp and aligned with MiXCR, with productive beta chains retained. Rows with a matching CDR3 protein are joined into one entry that keeps the most common DNA and genes. TCRdb assigned the V and J calls; the authors' analysis was not used. Here the sample has 250,000 to 350,000 distinct CDR3 sequences; 20% occur a single time. The ten top clones hold 7.8% of the sample. With respect to this clonotype: It has no known antigen specificity. One base away there is no much larger clone; base qualities are not given.

Sequences LGHDT (CDR1) and YNNKEL (CDR2) are obtained from the germline V gene (reference sequence). V lost 1 base and J lost 0 bases; the stretch between them is 10 bases long. Counted from cysteine to valine, this CDR3 has 15 amino acids. The only DNA kept is the CDR3, 45 bases in frame from the first base. Sequenced sample: blood, either unsorted or a sorted T cell fraction (not recorded which). This clonotype was sampled from a male donor with ankylosing spondylitis or in good health (not recorded which). This chain is built from TRBV3-1 and TRBJ2-7; the D gene is perhaps TRBD2, on 6 matching bases. DNA sequence: TGTGCCAGCAGCCAAGCGGCGGGAAGCTCCTACGAGCAGTACGTC. Translation gives CASSQAAGSSYEQYV.